The T cell receptor beta chain described here comes from a study of T cells after yellow fever vaccination (dated by TCRdb to between 2019 and 2020). Looking at the study overall: Libraries from fractions with low cell numbers were prepared with the SMART-Seq v4 Ultra Low Input RNA kit. Bulk PBMC replicates and cell subsets were isolated from blood drawn at multiple timepoints before and after both primary and secondary immunization. To track T-cell clones before and after primary and booster YFV17D yellow fever vaccination, bulk TCR alpha and beta repertoires were sequenced longitudinally. The cohort comprised two healthy male donors, one aged 18 to 30 and one aged 30 to 40 years. Study-wide conclusions, independent of this receptor: Most clones expanded after primary vaccination were re-detected after the booster (around 96% of CD4 and about 88% of CD8), suggesting broad memory maintenance. A small fraction of clonotypes appeared in both the CD4 and CD8 compartments, likely as a result of convergent recombination. Because abundant contaminating clonotypes from the bulk population could be contained in FACS-sorted repertoires, computational filtering was required. The secondary T-cell response was weaker than the primary response but faster, peaking on day 5 instead of day 15. The study included only a couple of donors, which limits how far the findings can be generalized.

Read against the paper, the sample's treatment or condition label means: live attenuated yellow fever vaccine strain. At each blood-draw timepoint, two biological replicates of bulk PBMCs were obtained. PBMCs were isolated from peripheral blood using a standard Ficoll-Paque protocol. TriZol was used to extract RNA from bulk PBMCs, from CD4 and CD8 fractions, and from dextramer-positive and dextramer-negative fractions. At the junction V is shortened by 3 bases and J by 3 bases, with 12 bases in between. For CDR1 and CDR2, the germline V gene lists ENHRY and SYGVKD. The CDR3 holds 14 amino acids from the cysteine to the phenylalanine. The entry retains the CDR3 DNA only, 42 bases that are in frame from base 1. For this clonotype: Its antigen has not been determined. Base qualities are not recorded, but no much larger clone differs from it by a single base.

Synthesis of TCR cDNA relied on 5'RACE template switching, a step that introduced a universal primer site along with unique molecular identifiers. cDNA synthesis was primed from both the TCR alpha and TCR beta constant segments. Libraries were amplified in two PCR steps, with sample barcodes and sequencing adapters added in the second step. Sequencing of the libraries was done on either Illumina HiSeq 2500 (2x100 bp) or NovaSeq (2x150 bp). In the authors' own workflow: MIGEC was used to demultiplex reads and collapse the reads into UMI consensus sequences, and MiXCR was used for V(D)J alignment. Clonotypes responding to the vaccine were identified with edgeR on replicate PBMC samples, with the criteria of FDR below 0.01 and a log2 fold change above 5 up to day 15. Each bulk clonotype was labeled CD4 or CD8 based on which sequenced repertoire, CD4 or CD8, contained the clonotype at higher abundance. The raw public reads went through TCRdb reprocessing: fastp at Q25, MiXCR clone calling, in-frame beta chains kept. Rows merge per CDR3 protein into single entries with the most common DNA and genes. The V and J calls and clone size are TCRdb's, not the authors'. The table for this sample lists 450,000 to 600,000 distinct CDR3 sequences; less than 15% of them were counted only once. The ten most abundant clones make up more than 12% of the sample.

The sequence was obtained from a young man who received the YFV17D yellow fever vaccine. Here the sequenced sample was PBMCs, taken on the day of the yellow fever booster vaccination. The V gene is TRBV10-3 and the J gene is TRBJ2-7, and the D gene may be TRBD2, 6 bases matching. The DNA sequence is given as TGTGCCATCAGTGACGGGGGAGTAGACTACGAGCAGTACTTC. Translated, this gives CAISDGGVDYEQYF.